A single sample gave rise to the 10 T cell receptor beta chains below, sequenced in a study of cytomegalovirus exposure and HLA in healthy donors. The study ran its PCR with 60 Vbeta and 13 Jbeta primers. Sequenced by immunoSEQ multiplex PCR; TCRdb stores in-frame clones only, minus some. Here the sample spans 100,000 to 120,000 clones, 70% to 80% being singletons. Material for sequencing was PBMCs. The receptor set was obtained from a man younger than 45 in good health and CMV-seronegative.

In this sample, this clone turned up once. The chain has TRBV19 and TRBJ2-7; the D is unclear. The CDR3 has 15 residues. Germline V gives CDR1 LNHDA, CDR2 SQIVND (reference sequence). Trimming left V 0 bases short and J 1 base short, with 10 bases between. In DNA, the CDR3 is TGTGCCAGTAGTATAGACCAGTCTAGTTCCTACGAGCAGTACTTC. Protein product: CASSIDQSSSYEQYF.

The sample holds one count of this clone. The rearrangement links TRBV5-1 to TRBJ2-1; 10 bases match TRBD2. V shed 0 bases and J 5 bases; nucleotides not matched to a gene: 8. The CDR3 covers 17 residues. Per germline, CDR1 SGHRS and CDR2 YFSETQ. This CDR3 is CASSLAMGSGGNNEQFF. The CDR3 DNA reads TGCGCCAGCAGCTTGGCTATGGGTAGCGGGGGGAACAATGAGCAGTTCTTC.

V and J are TRBV7-2 and TRBJ2-7; 8 bases are a match to TRBD2. The CDR3 covers 14 residues. The germline gives CDR1 SGHTA, CDR2 FQGNSA. The V gene end was trimmed by 5 bases and the J gene end by 0 bases; junction bases not matched to a gene: 3. The CDR3 nucleotides read TGTGCCAGCAGCCGCGGGGGGTCCTCCTACGAGCAGTACTTC. Its protein is CASSRGGSSYEQYF. The full variable domain, completed using reference TRBV7-2 and TRBJ2-7, is GAGVSQSPSNKVTEKGKDVELRCDPISGHTALYWYRQSLGQGLEFLIYFQGNSAPDKSGLPSDRFSAERTGGSVSTLTIQRTQQEDSAVYLCASSRGGSSYEQYFGPGTRLTVT.

The rearrangement links TRBV10-3 to TRBJ1-1; D unresolved. This CDR3 is built from 15 residues. Germline CDR1 ENHRY, CDR2 SYGVKD. Trimming cost V 0 bases and J 1 base, with 9 bases left between them. CDR3 bases: TGTGCCATCAGTGAGTCTGGCATCGCGAACACTGAAGCTTTCTTT. Translation: CAISESGIANTEAFF.

In its sample, this clone was seen once. The chain combines TRBV7-2 with TRBJ1-2, with D uncertain. Between the trimmed V and J ends, which lost 5 bases and 0 bases, there was a span of 10 bases. This CDR3 has 14 amino acids. The V gene's germline CDR1 is SGHTA and CDR2 FQGNSA. In DNA form, the CDR3 reads TGTGCCAGCAGCACCGTGCAGGCTAACTATGGCTACACCTTC. Translation gives CASSTVQANYGYTF.

The chain is built from TRBV28 and TRBJ2-7, with D uncertain. Looked up from germline, CDR1 is MDHEN and CDR2 is SYDVKM. V lost 8 bases, J lost 1 base, and 15 bases lay in between. CDR3 length: 14 amino acids. CDR3 sequence: CASESAIRSYEQYF. CDR3 in DNA: TGTGCCAGCGAGTCCGCAATAAGATCCTACGAGCAGTACTTC.

The rearrangement uses TRBV7-6 and TRBJ1-1; 7 positions agree with TRBD1. Germline lookup yields CDR1 SGHVS and CDR2 FNYEAQ. The J segment lost 5 bases and the V segment lost 5 bases, leaving 5 bases of the junction unmatched. This CDR3 is built from 13 residues. The CDR3 sequence is CASSLDRRTEAFF. CDR3 in DNA: TGTGCCAGCAGCCTGGACAGGCGGACTGAAGCTTTCTTT.

V and J are TRBV1 and TRBJ2-7; TRBD2 reflects the table's D call only, with no check against the DNA. TRBV1 has pseudogene status. The CDR3 runs 14 residues. The CDR3 DNA follows: TGCACCAACCAAGCGGGGGTTAGCTCCTACGAGCAGTACTTC. It specifies CTNQAGVSSYEQYF.

This clone has more than one count but fewer than ten. The CDR3, as DNA: TGCGCCAGCAGCCCAGGGGTTCCTACTGCCTACAATGAGCAGTTCTTC. It encodes CASSPGVPTAYNEQFF. The gene calls are TRBV5-1 and TRBJ2-1; tentative D call: TRBD1 (6 bases). Germline CDR1 is SGHRS and CDR2 is YFSETQ. The V gene lost 4 bases and the J gene lost 2 bases, with 16 bases spanning the gap. This CDR3 is built from 16 residues.

J is TRBJ1-2 and V is TRBV5-5; D is undetermined. V lost 4 bases and J lost 4, with 11 bases in between. CDR1 is SGHKS and CDR2 is YYEKEE in the germline V gene (reference sequence). This CDR3 contains 13 residues. The CDR3 protein is CASSTDTFYGYTF. The CDR3 coding sequence is TGTGCCAGCAGCACCGACACGTTCTATGGCTACACCTTC.